The 4 T cell receptor beta chains in this list originate from one sample, sequenced in a study of tumor-infiltrating lymphocytes in primary liver carcinoma. Constant-region priming of around 530 ng total RNA yielded TCR beta cDNA. A slightly modified ARM-PCR protocol with three nested multiplex PCR rounds produced these TCR beta libraries. Researchers ran the first two PCR rounds for roughly 11 cycles each with TRBV1-TRBV30 forward primers and a C-beta reverse primer. Using its own MiXCR run on the multiplex PCR reads, TCRdb lists one record per CDR3 protein. Of about 200,000 distinct CDR3 sequences listed, around three fifths are singletons. Unsorted whole blood supplied the RNA, and germline DNA was extracted too. Material: peripheral blood. Source of these receptors: a woman aged 55 to 70 with primary liver carcinoma and hepatitis B virus infection.

On this clonotype: This may be a read error, as it is one base from a much larger clone. The missing conserved phenylalanine or tryptophan at the end of this CDR3 makes a read error likely. The V call is TRBV12-5, the J call TRBJ2-7; D call uncertain. V was pared by 2 bases and J by 2 bases, with 10 bases between. Per germline, CDR1 LGHNT and CDR2 FRNRAP. The CDR3 has 14 amino acids. The CDR3 sequence is CASGLLELPYEQYS. As DNA, the CDR3 is TGTGCTAGTGGTTTGTTAGAGCTGCCCTACGAGCAGTACTCC.

In the case of this clonotype: Because the CDR3 is missing its conserved closing phenylalanine or tryptophan, this is likely a read error. Written as DNA, the CDR3 is TGTGCCAGCAGCCTACGACAGGTTTCATCCCTCCACCTT. Its protein product is CASSLRQVSSLHL. The chain recombines TRBV11-2 with TRBJ1-6; possible D gene TRBD1, 6 bases. The length of the CDR3 is 13 residues. The V gene's germline CDR1 is SGHAT and CDR2 FQNNGV.

This clonotype was counted at least ten times. The V call is TRBV4-1, the J call TRBJ2-1, with D possibly matching TRBD1 (6 bases). Germline V CDR1 and CDR2: MGHRA, YSYEKL. The germline V and J ends were trimmed by 2 bases and 3 bases, with 17 bases remaining between them. The CDR3 runs 17 residues. CDR3 sequence: CASSQNRVNLIYNEQFF. The CDR3 DNA reads as TGCGCCAGCAGCCAAAACAGGGTAAATCTGATCTACAATGAGCAGTTCTTC.

This clonotype was seen many times. V usage is TRBV7-8 and J usage is TRBJ2-7; D gene unclear. V was pared by 1 base and J by 2 bases, with 12 bases between. CDR1 SGHVS and CDR2 FQNEAQ come from the germline V gene. The CDR3 spans 15 residues. The CDR3 sequence is CASSLGSYTTYEQYF. For the CDR3, the DNA is TGTGCCAGCAGCTTAGGTTCATACACCACCTACGAGCAGTACTTC.